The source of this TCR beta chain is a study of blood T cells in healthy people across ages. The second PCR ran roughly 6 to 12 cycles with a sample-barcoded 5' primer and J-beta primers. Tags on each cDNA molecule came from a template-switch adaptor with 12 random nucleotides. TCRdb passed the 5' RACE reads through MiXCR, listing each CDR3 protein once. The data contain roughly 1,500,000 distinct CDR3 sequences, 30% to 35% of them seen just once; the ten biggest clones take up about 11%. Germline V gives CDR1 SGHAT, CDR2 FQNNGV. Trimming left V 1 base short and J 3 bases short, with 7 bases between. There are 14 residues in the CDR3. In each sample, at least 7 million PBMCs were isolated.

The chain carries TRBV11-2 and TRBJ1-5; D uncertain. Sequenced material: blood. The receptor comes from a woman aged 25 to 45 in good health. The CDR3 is CASSLGTYNQPQHF. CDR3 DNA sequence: TGTGCCAGCAGCTTAGGCACGTACAATCAGCCCCAGCATTTT.